This T cell receptor beta chain is drawn from a study of blood T cell repertoires in COVID-19. In the study overall: Donors in the United States, Italy and Spain gave samples during acute or convalescent COVID-19. Nucleic acid was either cDNA or gDNA, and it came from T cells, B-cell-depleted T cells, or PBMCs.

As originally analysed: Amplification of reference gene primers provided the estimated nucleated cell counts. Sequencing was performed with immunoSEQ multiplex PCR; in TCRdb, only in-frame clones are kept and a portion is missing. That table gives V, J and clone size, and the DNA gave D and trimming. The sample consists of some 48,000 clones, roughly nine tenths of them appearing once. Germline V gives CDR1 KGHDR, CDR2 SFDVKD. The CDR3 totals 17 residues. The V end was cut by 0 bases, the J end by 3 bases, with 17 bases between. What was sequenced was peripheral blood. The source of this sequence is a woman older than 75 with acute or convalescent COVID-19. This rearrangement joins TRBV24-1 to TRBJ2-7, with a tentative D call TRBD1 (6 bases). CDR3 in amino acids: CATSDLPTGPSLYEQYF. CDR3 nucleotides: TGTGCCACCAGTGATTTGCCCACAGGGCCCTCTCTCTACGAGCAGTACTTC.